Reported below is one T cell receptor (beta chain). Its cognate antigen is unknown. Repertoires were generated with immunoSEQ multiplex PCR, while TCRdb's copy carries only in-frame clones and drops some. The data show roughly 150,000 clones, around 90% seen once. The entry originates in a study of T cell responses to AZD1222 COVID-19 vaccine. General observations from the study: Just a handful of people given AZD1222 tested seropositive at baseline. Spike as a whole was targeted by vaccine-associated CD4 TCRs, dominant at 160-218 and 743-854. Two AZD1222 doses significantly raised spike-specific TCR breadth and depth over controls. The donor cohort was predominantly white British with a female majority, and clonal diversity may have been underestimated.

In germline, CDR1 is SGHTA, CDR2 FQGNSA. The CDR3 loop spans 13 amino acids. The V and J ends lost 1 base and 9 bases, in that order; junction bases with no gene match: 5. The starting material was peripheral blood, obtained on day 0 of AZD1222 vaccination. This clonotype originated in an adult in good health. The genes are TRBV7-2 and TRBJ1-1; TRBD1 aligns across 7 bases. CDR3 amino acids: CASSLDGTEKAFF. The CDR3 nucleotides are TGTGCCAGCAGCTTAGATGGGACAGAGAAAGCTTTCTTT.